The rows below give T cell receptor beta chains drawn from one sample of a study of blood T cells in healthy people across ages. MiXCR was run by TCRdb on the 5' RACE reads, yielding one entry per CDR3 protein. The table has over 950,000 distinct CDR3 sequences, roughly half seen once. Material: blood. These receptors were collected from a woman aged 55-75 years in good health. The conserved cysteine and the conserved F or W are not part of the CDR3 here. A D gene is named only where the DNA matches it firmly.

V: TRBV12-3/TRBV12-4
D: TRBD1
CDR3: ASSFTTGRGKLF

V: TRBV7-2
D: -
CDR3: ASSLGGRVAQPQH

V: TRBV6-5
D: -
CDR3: ASSARRVDEQF

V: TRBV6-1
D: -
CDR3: ASSEAKVRISSNYGYT

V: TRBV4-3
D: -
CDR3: ASSQKMGPELYNEQF

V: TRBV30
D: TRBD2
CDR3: AWSTGRAQETQY

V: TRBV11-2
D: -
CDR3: ASSPGRHTNTGELF

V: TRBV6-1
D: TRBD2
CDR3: ASTGTRTDTQY

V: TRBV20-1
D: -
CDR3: SALGVDTQY

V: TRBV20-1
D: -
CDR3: SARGDRGGELF

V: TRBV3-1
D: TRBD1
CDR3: ASSHDRDRSTDTQY

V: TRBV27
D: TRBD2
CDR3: ASSFRLAGDWYNEQF

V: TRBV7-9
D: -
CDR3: ASSFKNTEAF

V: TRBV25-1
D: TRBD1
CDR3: ASDRGQGPYEQY

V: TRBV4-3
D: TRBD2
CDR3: ASSHGTSGTYEQY

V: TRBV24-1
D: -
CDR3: ATAHRTNQPQH

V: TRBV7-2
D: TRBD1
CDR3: ASSLRQGAMNTEAF

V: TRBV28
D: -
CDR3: ASSWEWGGKNIQY

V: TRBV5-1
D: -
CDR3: ASSQGIGETQY

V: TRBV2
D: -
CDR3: ASSPNYEQY

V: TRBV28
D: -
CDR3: ASLWAGAYNSPLH

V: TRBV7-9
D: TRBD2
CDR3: ASSIAGDDSYEQY

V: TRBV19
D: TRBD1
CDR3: ASQPLTGGKSEAF

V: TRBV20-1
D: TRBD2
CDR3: SARVLAGAYEQY

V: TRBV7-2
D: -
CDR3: ASTPDVYSNQPQH

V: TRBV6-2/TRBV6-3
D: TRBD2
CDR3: ASSYSMGLAWDNEQF

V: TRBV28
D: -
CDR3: ASSHPRSWEQF

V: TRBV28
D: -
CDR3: ASSGAHSYGQY

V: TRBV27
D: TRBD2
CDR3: ASRPAGTYEQY

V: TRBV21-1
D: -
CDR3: WLRRAYEQY

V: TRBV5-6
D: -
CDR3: ASSAHIRGGYT